The 21 T cell receptor beta chains listed next were all sequenced from one sample in a study of blood T cells in healthy people across ages (dated by TCRdb to the mid-2010s). The library was produced with 5' RACE. Reads for this sample came from an Illumina HiSeq 2500. A second PCR of about 6 to 11 cycles was run with a J-beta primer mix and a sample-barcoded 5' primer. Using fastp at Q25 and MiXCR, TCRdb reprocessed the public reads and kept productive beta chains. For every CDR3 protein sequence, its rows merge into one entry that carries the most common genes and DNA. The sample table holds roughly 1,000,000 distinct CDR3 sequences, of which around 27% were seen once. Together, the top ten hold approximately 0.71% of the sample. In addition, the sample was reused for a study of T cells of mothers and their children.

Sequenced sample: blood. These receptors were collected from a girl aged 2 to 10 in good health.

The rearrangement uses TRBV28 and TRBJ1-2; 12 bases line up with TRBD1. The CDR3 sequence is 17 residues long. Germline lookup yields CDR1 MDHEN and CDR2 SYDVKM. With V trimmed by 7 bases and J by 6 bases, 15 bases remained unmatched. The CDR3 region has the DNA TGTGCCAGCACTCAAAGCCAGGGACAGGGGGCGGGTAATGGCTACACCTTC. Protein: CASTQSQGQGAGNGYTF.

The chain is built from TRBV4-1 and TRBJ2-2; 7 bases match TRBD1. Trimming removed 1 base from V and 7 bases from J; junction bases left unmatched: 6. The CDR3 runs to 15 residues. Germline-derived CDR1 and CDR2 are MGHRA and YSYEKL. The chain's CDR3 is CASSQVGGTVGELFF. The CDR3 region has the DNA TGCGCCAGCAGCCAAGTAGGTGGGACAGTCGGGGAGCTGTTTTTT.

The chain is built from TRBV4-1 and TRBJ2-1; D might be TRBD2 (5 bases). Trimming removed 4 bases at V and 5 bases at J, with 18 bases between. Looked up from germline, CDR1 is MGHRA and CDR2 is YSYEKL. This CDR3 is built from 16 residues. The CDR3 region has the DNA TGCGCCAGCAGCCCCAGGACCCTGGAGGCTCACAATGAGCAGTTCTTC. Amino acids: CASSPRTLEAHNEQFF.

This chain joins TRBV9 and TRBJ2-3, with 9 bases fitting TRBD2. The CDR3 length is 16 residues. Germline V CDR1 and CDR2: SGDLS, YYNGEE. V lost 4 bases, J lost 3 bases, and 9 bases stayed unmatched. The CDR3 DNA sequence: TGTGCCAGCAGCCCCTCGACCAGCGGGAGGACAGATACGCAGTATTTT. As protein: CASSPSTSGRTDTQYF.

A few counts support this clonotype. The chain joins TRBV10-3 to TRBJ2-7; possibly TRBD2 for D (5 bases). Trimming shortened V by 5 bases and J by 2 bases, and 13 bases separated the two germline ends. Germline CDR1 is ENHRY and CDR2 is SYGVKD. The CDR3 spans 14 residues. CDR3 bases: TGTGCCATCAGTAGCGGAGCTTATACCTACGAGCAGTACTTC. Its protein is CAISSGAYTYEQYF.

This clonotype was detected only a few times. V and J are TRBV4-1 and TRBJ1-2; D unresolved. V lost 0 bases and J lost 7, with 12 bases in between. In germline, CDR1 is MGHRA, CDR2 YSYEKL. This CDR3 contains 14 residues. The CDR3 sequence is CASSQENGPAGYTF. The CDR3 DNA sequence: TGCGCCAGCAGCCAAGAAAACGGTCCGGCTGGCTACACCTTC.

The V and J genes are TRBV7-2 and TRBJ2-3; 7 positions agree with TRBD2. The CDR3 extends over 16 amino acids. V was pared by 5 bases and J by 6 bases, with 14 bases of the junction left unmatched. From germline, CDR1 is SGHTA and CDR2 FQGNSA. The CDR3 DNA sequence: TGTGCCAGCAGCCCCCGTTTTGGAGCGGGAATTGATACGCAGTATTTT. It specifies CASSPRFGAGIDTQYF. Using reference TRBV7-2 and TRBJ2-3 for the parts outside the CDR3, the full variable domain is GAGVSQSPSNKVTEKGKDVELRCDPISGHTALYWYRQSLGQGLEFLIYFQGNSAPDKSGLPSDRFSAERTGGSVSTLTIQRTQQEDSAVYLCASSPRFGAGIDTQYFGPGTRLTVL.

The rearrangement uses TRBV5-1 and TRBJ2-7, with D possibly TRBD1 on 6 matching bases. V was clipped by 4 bases and J by 2 bases, with 16 bases between them. Germline V lookup: CDR1 SGHRS, CDR2 YFSETQ. This CDR3 spans 15 amino acids. The CDR3 loop is CASSPLGTITYEQYF. Here the CDR3 DNA reads TGCGCCAGCAGCCCCCTCGGGACAATCACCTACGAGCAGTACTTC.

The table lists this clonotype with a few counts. This rearrangement joins TRBV4-2 to TRBJ2-7; 7 positions match TRBD2. The germline V gene encodes CDR1 LGHNA and CDR2 YNFKEQ. With 3 bases clipped from V and 0 bases from J, the junction kept 5 bases outside the gene matches. The CDR3 contains 15 residues. The CDR3 reads CASSQIGGSSYEQYF. CDR3 sequence (DNA): TGTGCCAGCAGCCAGATCGGGGGGAGCTCCTACGAGCAGTACTTC.

The J gene is TRBJ1-1, the V gene TRBV28; 8 bases are a match to TRBD1. The CDR3 is made up of 12 amino acids. Germline lookup yields CDR1 MDHEN and CDR2 SYDVKM. The ends lost 6 bases at V and 10 bases at J; junction bases unmatched: 7. The CDR3 loop reads CASSPTGVRAFF. The CDR3 DNA is TGTGCCAGCAGCCCGACAGGGGTGAGAGCTTTCTTT.

The genes are TRBV18 and TRBJ2-5; D is unresolved. Matching the DNA end better, TRBJ2-1 makes the J call doubtful. This CDR3 is 13 amino acids long. Germline CDR1 reads KGHSH; CDR2 reads LQKENI. The CDR3: CASSPTLNNEQFF. The DNA for the CDR3 is TGTGCCAGCTCACCGACGCTAAACAATGAGCAGTTCTTC.

This clonotype was counted only a few times. J is TRBJ2-5 and V is TRBV7-2, with TRBD2 as a possible D gene (7 bases). The J call may be wrong; the DNA end is better matched by TRBJ2-1. There are 17 residues in the CDR3. Germline CDR1 is SGHTA and CDR2 is FQGNSA. The CDR3 reads CASSLVRGAVFYNEQFF. CDR3 nucleotides: TGTGCCAGCAGCTTAGTTCGGGGGGCGGTATTTTACAATGAGCAGTTCTTC.

This clonotype has more than one count but fewer than ten. This rearrangement joins TRBV19 to TRBJ1-5; no clear D gene. V gave up 7 bases and J gave up 6 bases, with 4 bases separating them. The CDR3 spans 10 residues. CDR1 is LNHDA and CDR2 is SQIVND in the germline V gene (reference sequence). The CDR3 bases are TGTGCCAGTAATGTTCAGCCCCAGCATTTT. This codes for CASNVQPQHF.

There are a few counts of this clonotype. CDR3 loop: CSASAPGVPYEQYF. In nucleotides, the CDR3 is TGCAGTGCTAGTGCGCCAGGGGTACCCTACGAGCAGTACTTC. The chain recombines TRBV20-1 with TRBJ2-7; D may be TRBD1 (6 bases). Trimming left V 3 bases short and J 2 bases short, with 14 bases between. Looked up from germline, CDR1 is DFQATT and CDR2 is SNEGSKA (reference sequence). The CDR3 has 14 residues.

This clonotype has only a few counts. This chain connects TRBV5-1 to TRBJ2-5; D is possibly TRBD1 or TRBD2 (5 bases each). Trimming shortened V by 3 bases and J by 0 bases, and 9 bases separated the two germline ends. Germline loops: CDR1 SGHRS, CDR2 YFSETQ. The CDR3 is 14 amino acids. This CDR3 is CASSWGRYQETQYF. In DNA, the CDR3 is TGCGCCAGCAGCTGGGGACGGTACCAAGAGACCCAGTACTTC.

This sequence joins TRBV5-6 and TRBJ1-2; no firm D call. This CDR3 is 15 amino acids long. V was clipped by 0 bases and J by 4 bases, with 13 bases between them. CDR1 is SGHDT and CDR2 is YYEEEE in the germline V gene. As DNA, the CDR3 is TGTGCCAGCAGCTTGGCGGCAATGGGTTTCTATGGCTACACCTTC. Residues: CASSLAAMGFYGYTF.

The chain has TRBV28 and TRBJ2-5; either TRBD1 or TRBD2 may supply D (6 bases each). The end of the DNA is better explained by TRBJ2-1, so the J call may be wrong. The CDR3 has 17 amino acids. Germline loops: CDR1 MDHEN, CDR2 SYDVKM. The CDR3 DNA follows: TGTGCCAGCCAGGGGTTAGGAGCGGGCGGACGTTGGGATGAGCAGTTCTTC. It is translated as CASQGLGAGGRWDEQFF.

V usage is TRBV5-1 and J usage is TRBJ2-1, with 8 nucleotides matching TRBD2. The germline gives CDR1 SGHRS, CDR2 YFSETQ. Trimming took 5 bases from V and 7 from J; bases not matched to a gene: 8. There are 14 residues in the CDR3. In DNA, the CDR3 is TGCGCCAGCAGTTCCGGGACTAGGGGAAATGAGCAGTTCTTC. Amino acids: CASSSGTRGNEQFF.

This clonotype turned up a few times. V gene TRBV29-1 combines with J gene TRBJ1-1; tentative D call: TRBD1 (5 bases). Germline loops: CDR1 SQVTM, CDR2 ANQGSEA. Trimming cost V 3 bases and J 1 base, with 12 bases left between them. The CDR3 is 14 amino acids. The CDR3 sequence is CSVDVGTSNTEAFF. The CDR3 coding sequence is TGCAGCGTTGATGTTGGGACGTCGAACACTGAAGCTTTCTTT.

The chain uses TRBV7-2 and TRBJ2-5; 13 bases match TRBD2. The J call could be wrong; TRBJ2-7 is a better fit for the DNA end. Germline V gene lookup returns CDR1 SGHTA and CDR2 FQGNSA. This CDR3 has 17 amino acids. This CDR3 reads CASSGTSGGARSDEQYF. CDR3 nucleotides: TGTGCCAGCAGCGGAACTAGCGGGGGGGCCAGGAGCGACGAGCAGTACTTC.

The chain links TRBV12-3 or TRBV12-4 to TRBJ2-7; TRBD2 aligns across 7 bases. After removal of 6 bases from V and 2 bases from J, the junction contained 4 bases not matched to a gene. This CDR3 has 13 residues. Here the CDR3 reads CASSGTMPYEQYF. CDR3 coding DNA: TGTGCCAGCAGCGGGACTATGCCCTACGAGCAGTACTTC.